This record covers a single TCR beta chain. Its antigen is currently not known. Qualities for individual bases were not recorded, and no much larger clone is one base off. There are 15 amino acids in the CDR3, from cysteine to phenylalanine inclusive. The retained sequence is limited to the CDR3, 45 bases, with the frame set at the first base. The germline V gene provides CDR1 SNHLY and CDR2 FYNNEI. Trimming takes 9 bases off V and 0 bases off J; junction bases not matched to a gene: 6. TCRbeta CDR3 regions were amplified from genomic DNA by means of the immunoSEQ Assay, a bias-controlled multiplex PCR. The study's own analysis went as follows. Within the assay, amplification of reference gene primers was used to estimate how many nucleated cells each sample contained. Sequence reads were collapsed and filtered to measure the absolute abundance of every unique TCRbeta CDR3 rearrangement. For each sample, productive Simpson clonality was calculated as the square root of Simpson's diversity index over productive rearrangements. What TCRdb holds here is the immuneACCESS table cut down to in-frame rearrangements. Part of the clones is not present; checked against another copy, under half of the missing clones reflect an unresolved V gene, and the others are unexplained. That table is the source of V, J and clone size, and D and trimming were worked out from the DNA. Within this sample are 150,000 to 200,000 clones, with 80% to 90% of them counted one time only. The ten largest clones take up under 15% of the sample.

One collaborating source in Seattle enrolled patients during active infection and followed them longitudinally through the course of disease. Whole blood was collected in K2EDTA tubes by collaborating institutions according to the institutions' own protocols. Collaborator samples were shipped for TCRbeta analysis as frozen whole blood, isolated PBMCs, or DNA extracted from either sample type. The data belong to a study of blood T cell repertoires in COVID-19 (dated by TCRdb to 2019 to 2021). Regarding the complete study: Collaborator samples came from the United States, Italy and Spain and covered acute and convalescent phases of COVID-19. The prospective study material was composed of cDNA or gDNA derived from T cells, B-cell-depleted T cells, or PBMCs. Deeply sampled blood TCRbeta repertoires from subjects exposed to, actively infected with, or recovered from COVID-19 were included in the dataset. The repertoires were released in a freely available public database meant as a resource for research on the immune response to SARS-CoV-2. Samples came from the ongoing ImmuneRACE study (first 160 participants) plus 1,254 subjects from 6 global collaborators. Nearly every sample came with metadata listing a de-identified subject ID, COVID-19 status, age in years and sex. HLA class I and class II types, where available, came from metadata supplied by the sample provider rather than from assay-based typing. The research as a whole found: How much clinical and demographic metadata was included differed by source and by participant, and the metadata was provided uncurated.

Material: peripheral blood. The chain links TRBV2 with TRBJ2-5; 11 bases in the junction line up with TRBD2. This TCR came from a woman aged 70-85 years with COVID-19, enrolled during active disease. The DNA sequence is as follows: TGTGCCAGTCCCAGGGGACTAGCGGACCAAGAGACCCAGTACTTC. Its amino acids are CASPRGLADQETQYF.